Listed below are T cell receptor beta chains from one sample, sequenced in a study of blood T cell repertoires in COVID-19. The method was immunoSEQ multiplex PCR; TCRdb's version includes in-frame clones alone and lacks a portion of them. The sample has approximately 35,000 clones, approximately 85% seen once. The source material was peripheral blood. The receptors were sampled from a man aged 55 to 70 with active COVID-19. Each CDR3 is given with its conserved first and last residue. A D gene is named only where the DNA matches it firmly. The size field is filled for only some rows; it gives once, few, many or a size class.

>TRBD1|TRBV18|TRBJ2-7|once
TGTGCCAGCTCACCACCGGGACAGCCGCCCTACGAGCAGTACTTC
CASSPPGQPPYEQYF
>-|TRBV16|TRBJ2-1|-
TGTGCCAGCAGCCAATTTCCGGGTAGCTCCTACAATGAGCAGTTCTTC
CASSQFPGSSYNEQFF
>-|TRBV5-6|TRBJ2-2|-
TGTGCCAGCAGCTACGGGACACGGAACACCGGGGAGCTGTTTTTT
CASSYGTRNTGELFF
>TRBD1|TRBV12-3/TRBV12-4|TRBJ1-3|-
TGTGCCAGCGACAGGGTGGGAAACACCATATATTTT
CASDRVGNTIYF
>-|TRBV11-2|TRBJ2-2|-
TGTGCCAGCAGTCACGGGAGCACCGGGGAGCTGTTTTTT
CASSHGSTGELFF
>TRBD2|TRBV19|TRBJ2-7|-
TGTGCCAGTAGCCACGGACTAGCGGGAGGGTACGAGCAGTACTTC
CASSHGLAGGYEQYF
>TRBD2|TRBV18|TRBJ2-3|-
TGTGCCAGCTCCCGAAGGGCTAGCGGCACTAGCACAGATACGCAGTATTTT
CASSRRASGTSTDTQYF
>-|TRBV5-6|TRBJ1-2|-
TGTGCCAGCAACTGGGGGGGAGTTGGCTACACCTTC
CASNWGGVGYTF
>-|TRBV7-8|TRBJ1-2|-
TGTGCCAGCAGCTCGGGGTGGAACTATGGCTACACCTTC
CASSSGWNYGYTF
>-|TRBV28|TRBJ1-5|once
TGTGCCAGCAGTTCAGGCCGCCACCGCAATCAGCCCCAGCATTTT
CASSSGRHRNQPQHF
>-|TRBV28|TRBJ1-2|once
TGTGCCAGCACGACGATCGGCGGTGGCTACACCTTC
CASTTIGGGYTF
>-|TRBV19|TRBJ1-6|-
TGTGCCAGTAGCCTAGAGGGCTTTTGGAATTCACCCCTCCACTTT
CASSLEGFWNSPLHF
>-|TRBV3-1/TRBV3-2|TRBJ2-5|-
TGTGCCAGCAGCCAAGAAGGCAGGGAAGAGACCCAGTACTTC
CASSQEGREETQYF
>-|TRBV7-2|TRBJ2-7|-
TGTGCCAGCAGCTTGGAGGGACGGTACCAATCCTACGAGCAGTACTTC
CASSLEGRYQSYEQYF
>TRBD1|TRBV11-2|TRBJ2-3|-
TGTGCCAGCAGCTCCACAGGGGACGGCACAGATACGCAGTATTTT
CASSSTGDGTDTQYF
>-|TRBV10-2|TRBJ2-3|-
TGCGCCAGCAGGGAACCGGGAACTAGCACAGATACGCAGTATTTT
CASREPGTSTDTQYF
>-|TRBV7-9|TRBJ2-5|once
TGTGCCAGCGCCTGGCAACAAGAGACCCAGTACTTC
CASAWQQETQYF
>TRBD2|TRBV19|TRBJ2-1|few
TGTGCCAGCCGGTATCTAGCGGCCAACCCCTACAATGAGCAGTTCTTC
CASRYLAANPYNEQFF
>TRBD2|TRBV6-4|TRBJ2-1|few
TGTGCCAGCAGCCCGAACCCGGGACTAGCGGTCAATGAGCAGTTCTTC
CASSPNPGLAVNEQFF
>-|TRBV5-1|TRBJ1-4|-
TGCGCCAGCAGCTTGGGATCGGGAACCGGCGGGGAAAAACTGTTTTTT
CASSLGSGTGGEKLFF
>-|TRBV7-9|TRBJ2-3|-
TGTGCCAGCAGCTTACAGGCAGGTGGTGATACGCAGTATTTT
CASSLQAGGDTQYF
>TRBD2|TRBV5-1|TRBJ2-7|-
TGCGCCAGCAGCTTGGGCGCTAGCGGACCCTACGAGCAGTACTTC
CASSLGASGPYEQYF
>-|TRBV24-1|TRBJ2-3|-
TGTGCCACCAGTGATCGCACAGGGTTTAGAGCAGATACGCAGTATTTT
CATSDRTGFRADTQYF
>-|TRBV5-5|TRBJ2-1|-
TGTGCCAGCAGGGTAGCGGTTTACAATGAGCAGTTCTTC
CASRVAVYNEQFF
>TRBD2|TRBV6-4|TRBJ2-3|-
TGTGCCAGCAGTGACAGTACTAGCGGTAGCACAGATACGCAGTATTTT
CASSDSTSGSTDTQYF
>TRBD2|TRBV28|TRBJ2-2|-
TGTGCCAGCAGTTTTCGGGGGGTCGGGGAGCTGTTTTTT
CASSFRGVGELFF
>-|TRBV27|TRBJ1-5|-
TGTGCCAGCAGTTCCCGCCCTAGTCAGCCCCAGCATTTT
CASSSRPSQPQHF
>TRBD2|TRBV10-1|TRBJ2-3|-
TGCGCCAGCAGTGGAGCGGGAGGCCCAGATACGCAGTATTTT
CASSGAGGPDTQYF
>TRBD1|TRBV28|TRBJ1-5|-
TGTGCCAGCAGTTTACAACCGGGACAGGGCGGGAATCAGCCCCAGCATTTT
CASSLQPGQGGNQPQHF
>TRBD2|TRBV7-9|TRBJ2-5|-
TGTGCCAGCAGCTTAGGGGATAGCGGGAGTCTAGAGACCCAGTACTTC
CASSLGDSGSLETQYF
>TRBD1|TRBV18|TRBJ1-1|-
TGTGCCAGCTCACCTCAAGGACAGGGGGCGAGGACTGAAGCTTTCTTT
CASSPQGQGARTEAFF
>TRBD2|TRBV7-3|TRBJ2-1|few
TGTGCCAGCAGCTTAACCTTGACTAGCGAAGCTGAGCAGTTCTTC
CASSLTLTSEAEQFF
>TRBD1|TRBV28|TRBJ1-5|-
TGTGCCAGCAGTTTATTAGGGGACAGGGATCAGCCCCAGCATTTT
CASSLLGDRDQPQHF
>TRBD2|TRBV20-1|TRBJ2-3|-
TGCAGTGCTAGTAGTAGCGGGAGGGATTCAGATACGCAGTATTTT
CSASSSGRDSDTQYF
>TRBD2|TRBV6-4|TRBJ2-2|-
TGTGCCAGCAAACTAGCGGGAGGTTACACCGGGGAGCTGTTTTTT
CASKLAGGYTGELFF
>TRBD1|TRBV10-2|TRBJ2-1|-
TGCGCCAGCAGTGGGGACAGGGGGTATGAGCAGTTCTTC
CASSGDRGYEQFF
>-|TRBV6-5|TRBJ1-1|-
TGTGCCAGCAGTTCACAATCTTCTCAAGCTTTCTTT
CASSSQSSQAFF
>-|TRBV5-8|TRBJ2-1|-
TGTGCCAGCAGCCCGGGCTCCGGGGTGAGCTCCTACAATGAGCAGTTCTTC
CASSPGSGVSSYNEQFF
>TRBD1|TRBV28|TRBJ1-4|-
TGTGCCAGCAGTTCTGGACAGGTAGAAAAACTGTTTTTT
CASSSGQVEKLFF
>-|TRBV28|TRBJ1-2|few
TGTGCCAGCAGCCTAGGAAGCTATGGCTACACCTTC
CASSLGSYGYTF
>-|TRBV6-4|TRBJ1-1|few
TGTGCCAGCCGAACCCAGACAGGTAACACTGAAGCTTTCTTT
CASRTQTGNTEAFF
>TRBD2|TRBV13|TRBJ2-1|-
TGTGCCAGCAGCTCCAACGCGGGACTAGCCATCGGGAATGAGCAGTTCTTC
CASSSNAGLAIGNEQFF
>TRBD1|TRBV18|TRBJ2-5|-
TGTGCCAGCTCACGTGGACAGGGGGCCGAGACCCAGTACTTC
CASSRGQGAETQYF
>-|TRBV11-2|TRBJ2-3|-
TGTGCCAGCAGCCTAGTCGTACTTAGCACAGATACGCAGTATTTT
CASSLVVLSTDTQYF
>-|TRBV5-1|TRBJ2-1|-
TGCGCCAGCAGCTTGGTCGCGGGAGAGCAGTTCTTC
CASSLVAGEQFF
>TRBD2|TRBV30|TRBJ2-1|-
TGTGCCTGGAAGCGGGCGGGAGGGTACAATGAGCAGTTCTTC
CAWKRAGGYNEQFF
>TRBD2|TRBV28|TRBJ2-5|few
TGTGCCAGCAGAAATTGGGGGCCTAGCGGGAACGGGCAGGAGACCCAGTACTTC
CASRNWGPSGNGQETQYF
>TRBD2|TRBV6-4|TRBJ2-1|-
TGTGCCAGCAGACGACTAGCGGGAGATACCTACAATGAGCAGTTCTTC
CASRRLAGDTYNEQFF
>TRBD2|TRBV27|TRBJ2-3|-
TGTGCCAGCACCGGGACTAGCGGGAGTTATACGCAGTATTTT
CASTGTSGSYTQYF
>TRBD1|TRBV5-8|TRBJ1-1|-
TGTGCCAGCAGCACGGGGACAGTGAACACTGAAGCTTTCTTT
CASSTGTVNTEAFF
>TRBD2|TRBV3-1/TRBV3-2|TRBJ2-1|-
TGTGCCAGCACTAGCGGTATCTACAATGAGCAGTTCTTC
CASTSGIYNEQFF
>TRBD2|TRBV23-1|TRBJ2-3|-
TGCGCCAGCAGTCAATCGACTAGCGGGTTCACAGATACGCAGTATTTT
CASSQSTSGFTDTQYF
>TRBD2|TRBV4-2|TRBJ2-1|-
TGTGCCAGCAGCCAAATGGGGGGGAGAGACAATGAGCAGTTCTTC
CASSQMGGRDNEQFF
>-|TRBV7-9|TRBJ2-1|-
TGTGCCAGACAAAGCGGATCCTACAATGAGCAGTTCTTC
CARQSGSYNEQFF
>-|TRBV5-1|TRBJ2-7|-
TGCGCCAGCAGCTTGGCTAGTACGGGGACCTACGAGCAGTACTTC
CASSLASTGTYEQYF